The 19 T cell receptor beta chains reported below all come from one sample, sequenced in a study of blood T cell repertoires in COVID-19. Sequencing used immunoSEQ multiplex PCR; TCRdb keeps in-frame clones, though not all of them. The repertoire includes 25,000 to 35,000 clones, approximately 80% of them detected once, and 35% to 55% sits in the top ten. Source material: peripheral blood. The receptors were gathered from a woman in her 70s with acute or convalescent COVID-19.

This chain uses TRBV7-9 with TRBJ1-2; TRBD1 aligns across 7 bases. The CDR3 totals 14 residues. The V segment lost 5 bases and the J segment 5 bases; nucleotides outside the gene matches: 8. Germline V gene data show CDR1 as SEHNR and CDR2 as FQNEAQ (reference sequence). In DNA form, the CDR3 reads TGTGCCAGCAGCCCCGAGACAGGGATATATGGCTACACCTTC. It translates to CASSPETGIYGYTF.

The chain employs TRBV3-1 (or the pseudogene TRBV3-2) and TRBJ1-1; D ambiguous. CDR3 length equals 15 residues. Trimming cost V 0 bases and J 0 bases, with 8 bases left between them. The germline V gene has CDR1 LGHDT and CDR2 YNNKEL (reference sequence). CDR3 in DNA: TGTGCCAGCAGCCAAGATCCTGTAATGAACACTGAAGCTTTCTTT. It specifies CASSQDPVMNTEAFF.

V and J are TRBV4-2 and TRBJ2-4; TRBD1 might be the D (5 bases). Looked up from germline, CDR1 is LGHNA and CDR2 is YNFKEQ. There are 18 residues in the CDR3. V gave up 0 bases and J gave up 0 bases, with 15 bases separating them. CDR3 amino acids: CASSQDGAGAVAKNIQYF. In DNA, the CDR3 is TGTGCCAGCAGCCAAGATGGGGCCGGAGCCGTAGCCAAAAACATTCAGTACTTC.

This chain uses TRBV5-1 with TRBJ1-1; TRBD1 is a possible D gene (5 bases). V was shortened by 4 bases and J by 3 bases, with 13 bases between the two germline ends. Per the germline V gene, CDR1 is SGHRS and CDR2 is YFSETQ. The CDR3 totals 14 residues. This chain's CDR3 is CASSLGSGDTEAFF. As DNA, the CDR3 is TGCGCCAGCAGCCTGGGTTCGGGGGACACTGAAGCTTTCTTT.

The chain has TRBV2 and TRBJ2-7, with a weak D call TRBD2 (6 bases). Trimming pared 2 bases from V and 5 bases from J, leaving 13 bases between. The CDR3 covers 14 residues. Germline CDR1 and CDR2: SNHLY and FYNNEI. The CDR3, as DNA: TGTGCCAGCAGTGAAATGCTGTCGGGGGACGAGCAGTACTTC. This codes for CASSEMLSGDEQYF.

The chain joins TRBV5-6 to TRBJ2-5; a possible D gene is TRBD1 (6 bases). Germline lookup yields CDR1 SGHDT and CDR2 YYEEEE. V gave up 4 bases and J gave up 5 bases, with 18 bases separating them. The CDR3 has 15 amino acids. The CDR3 DNA reads TGTGCCAGCAGCAAGGAATACTTTGGGGGCGAGACCCAGTACTTC. This encodes CASSKEYFGGETQYF.

The V call is TRBV10-3, the J call TRBJ2-3; D is unclear. Per germline, CDR1 ENHRY and CDR2 SYGVKD. With 10 bases removed from V and 1 base from J, the gap between germline ends came to 9 bases. CDR3 length: 12 amino acids. CDR3 sequence reads: CATGPRTDTQYF. The CDR3 DNA reads TGTGCCACCGGTCCTCGCACAGATACGCAGTATTTT.

V is TRBV6-5 and J is TRBJ1-4; D is perhaps TRBD1 (5 bases). The CDR3 is 15 residues long. Germline CDR1 and CDR2: MNHEY and SVGAGI. Trimming removed 2 bases from V and 7 bases from J, with 14 bases in between. This chain's CDR3 is CASSYLGAPGEKLFF. The CDR3 coding sequence is TGTGCCAGCAGTTACCTAGGGGCGCCAGGTGAAAAACTGTTTTTT.

The V call is TRBV27, the J call TRBJ1-1, with D perhaps matching TRBD1 (5 bases). The CDR3 loop spans 15 amino acids. V was shortened by 5 bases and J by 4 bases, with 17 bases between the two germline ends. CDR1 MNHEY and CDR2 SMNVEV come from the germline V gene (reference sequence). CDR3 DNA sequence: TGTGCCAGCAGTCGAACAGGTCTCTTAGGCACTGAAGCTTTCTTT. Translated: CASSRTGLLGTEAFF.

This chain connects TRBV9 to TRBJ2-5, with D perhaps TRBD2 (5 bases). The V gene lost 2 bases and the J gene lost 3 bases, with 14 bases spanning the gap. Germline V gene data show CDR1 as SGDLS and CDR2 as YYNGEE. The CDR3 sequence is 15 residues long. Here the CDR3 reads CASSVDAGVKETQYF. The CDR3 nucleotides read TGTGCCAGCAGCGTGGACGCCGGGGTTAAAGAGACCCAGTACTTC.

V usage is TRBV19 and J usage is TRBJ2-7; tentatively, D is TRBD1 (5 bases). V was cut by 5 bases and J by 3 bases, with 11 bases left in between. Germline values: CDR1 LNHDA, CDR2 SQIVND (reference sequence). This CDR3 is 13 amino acids long. The CDR3 DNA follows: TGTGCCAGTAGTGGAGACAGACTCTACGAGCAGTACTTC. Protein product: CASSGDRLYEQYF.

The genes are TRBV29-1 and TRBJ2-5, with D possibly being TRBD2 (6 bases). The CDR3 has 12 amino acids. V was trimmed by 1 base and J by 7 bases, leaving 10 bases between them. CDR1 and CDR2 (germline): SQVTM, ANQGSEA. CDR3 protein: CSVEGTKGTQYF. The CDR3 DNA reads TGCAGCGTTGAAGGGACTAAGGGGACCCAGTACTTC.

This rearrangement joins TRBV3-1 (or the pseudogene TRBV3-2) to TRBJ2-5; TRBD2 aligns across 11 bases. J lost 5 bases, V lost 4 bases, and 6 bases had no gene match. In germline, CDR1 is LGHDT, CDR2 YNNKEL (reference sequence). The length of the CDR3 is 15 residues. CDR3 in DNA: TGTGCCAGCAGCCCGACTAGCGGGATCATGGAGACCCAGTACTTC. It codes for CASSPTSGIMETQYF.

CDR3 in amino acids: CAWSLWTGNSNNEQFF. In nucleotides, the CDR3 is TGTGCCTGGAGTCTTTGGACAGGGAATTCCAACAATGAGCAGTTCTTC. The V and J genes are TRBV30 and TRBJ2-1, with 8 bases fitting TRBD1. Unmatched junction bases numbered 11, after V lost 2 bases and J lost 5 bases. The CDR3 is made up of 16 amino acids. CDR1 is GTSNPN and CDR2 is SVGIG in the germline V gene (reference sequence).

The genes are TRBV19 and TRBJ1-5; TRBD1 is a possible D gene (5 bases). CDR1 and CDR2 (germline): LNHDA, SQIVND (reference sequence). CDR3 length equals 17 residues. V lost 3 bases and J 7 bases, leaving 22 bases between the germline ends. The CDR3 is CASSIGEGPGINQPQHF. The CDR3 nucleotides are TGTGCCAGTAGTATTGGGGAGGGGCCAGGTATCAACCAGCCCCAGCATTTT.

The rearrangement links TRBV27 to TRBJ2-7, with 7 bases identical to TRBD2. Germline-derived CDR1 and CDR2 are MNHEY and SMNVEV (reference sequence). The V and J ends lost 2 bases and 3 bases, in that order; junction bases with no gene match: 7. This CDR3 spans 15 amino acids. The CDR3, as DNA: TGTGCCAGCAGTTTAAACTGGGACTATAGCTACGAGCAGTACTTC. This sequence encodes CASSLNWDYSYEQYF.

The chain combines TRBV7-6 with TRBJ2-7; D is possibly TRBD1 (6 bases). The CDR3 consists of 16 residues. CDR1 is SGHVS and CDR2 is FNYEAQ in the germline V gene. V gave up 5 bases and J gave up 2 bases, with 19 bases separating them. CDR3 sequence (DNA): TGTGCCAGCAGCAACCGAGGGGGAAGTCCCGCCTACGAGCAGTACTTC. Encoded protein: CASSNRGGSPAYEQYF.

The chain employs TRBV7-2 and TRBJ2-7; D gene uncertain. The CDR3 runs 12 residues. V lost 8 bases and J 3 bases, leaving 11 bases between the germline ends. Germline loops: CDR1 SGHTA, CDR2 FQGNSA. This chain's CDR3 is CASRPAGYEQYF. The CDR3 nucleotides are TGTGCCAGCCGTCCCGCCGGCTACGAGCAGTACTTC.

The table lists this clone with a few counts. The genes are TRBV6-4 and TRBJ2-2; possibly TRBD1 for D (6 bases). In germline, CDR1 is MRHNA, CDR2 SNTAGT. The CDR3 is 15 amino acids. Trimming pared 9 bases from V and 2 bases from J, leaving 16 bases between. This CDR3 is CASSPGQLNTGELFF. The CDR3 nucleotides are TGTGCCAGTTCACCGGGACAATTAAACACCGGGGAGCTGTTTTTT.